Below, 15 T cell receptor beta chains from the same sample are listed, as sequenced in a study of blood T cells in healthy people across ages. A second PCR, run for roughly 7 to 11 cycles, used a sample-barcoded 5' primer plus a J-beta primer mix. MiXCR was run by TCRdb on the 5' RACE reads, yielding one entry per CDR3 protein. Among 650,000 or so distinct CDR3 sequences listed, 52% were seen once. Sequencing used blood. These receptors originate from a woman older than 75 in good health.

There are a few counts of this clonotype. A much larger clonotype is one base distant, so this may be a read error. The CDR3 protein is CSVDKTANYNEQYF. The CDR3 bases are TGCAGCGTTGATAAGACAGCCAACTACAATGAGCAGTACTTC. V gene TRBV29-1 combines with J gene TRBJ2-1; tentative D call: TRBD1 (5 bases). The J call is in doubt because the DNA end fits TRBJ2-7 better. Germline V gene data show CDR1 as SQVTM and CDR2 as ANQGSEA. This CDR3 spans 14 amino acids.

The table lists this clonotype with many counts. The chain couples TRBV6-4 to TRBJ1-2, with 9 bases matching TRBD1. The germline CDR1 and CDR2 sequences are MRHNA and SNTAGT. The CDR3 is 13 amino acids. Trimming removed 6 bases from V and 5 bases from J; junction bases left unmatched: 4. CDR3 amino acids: CASRQGASYGYTF. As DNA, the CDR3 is TGTGCCAGCAGACAGGGGGCCTCGTATGGCTACACCTTC.

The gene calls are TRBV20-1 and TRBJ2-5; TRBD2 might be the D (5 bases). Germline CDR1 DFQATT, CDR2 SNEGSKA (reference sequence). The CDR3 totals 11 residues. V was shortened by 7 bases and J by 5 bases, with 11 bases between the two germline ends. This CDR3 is CSGGGYETQYF. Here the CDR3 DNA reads TGCAGTGGTGGAGGCTATGAGACCCAGTACTTC.

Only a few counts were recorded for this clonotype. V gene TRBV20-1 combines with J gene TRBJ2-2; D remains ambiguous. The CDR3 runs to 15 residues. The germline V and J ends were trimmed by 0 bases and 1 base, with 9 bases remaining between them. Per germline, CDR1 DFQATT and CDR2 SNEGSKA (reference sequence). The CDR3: CSARDRRGNTGELFF. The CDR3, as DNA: TGCAGTGCTAGAGATCGGCGAGGGAACACCGGGGAGCTGTTTTTT.

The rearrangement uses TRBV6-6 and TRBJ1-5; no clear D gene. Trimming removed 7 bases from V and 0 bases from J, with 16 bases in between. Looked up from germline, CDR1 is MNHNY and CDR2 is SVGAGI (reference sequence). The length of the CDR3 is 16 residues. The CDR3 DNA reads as TGTGCCAGCAATATAAGACGGGAATATAGCAATCAGCCCCAGCATTTT. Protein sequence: CASNIRREYSNQPQHF.

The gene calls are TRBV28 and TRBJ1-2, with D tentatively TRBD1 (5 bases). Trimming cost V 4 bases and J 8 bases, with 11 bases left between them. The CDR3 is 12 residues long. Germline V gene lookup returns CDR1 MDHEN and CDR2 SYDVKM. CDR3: CASSSPGLGYTF. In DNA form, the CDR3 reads TGTGCCAGCAGTTCCCCAGGGTTAGGCTACACCTTC.

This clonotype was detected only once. CDR3 sequence: CASSRGGERYNEQFF. CDR3 DNA sequence: TGTGCCAGCAGCCGGGGGGGAGAACGTTACAATGAGCAGTTCTTC. This rearrangement joins TRBV7-9 to TRBJ2-1; TRBD2 agrees at 8 bases. The CDR3 totals 15 residues. In germline, CDR1 is SEHNR, CDR2 FQNEAQ (reference sequence). The V gene end was trimmed by 5 bases and the J gene end by 4 bases; junction bases not matched to a gene: 7. Drawing the rest from reference TRBV7-9 and TRBJ2-1, the complete variable domain is DTGVSQNPRHKITKRGQNVTFRCDPISEHNRLYWYRQTLGQGPEFLTYFQNEAQLEKSRLLSDRFSAERPKGSFSTLEIQRTEQGDSAMYLCASSRGGERYNEQFFGPGTRLTVL.

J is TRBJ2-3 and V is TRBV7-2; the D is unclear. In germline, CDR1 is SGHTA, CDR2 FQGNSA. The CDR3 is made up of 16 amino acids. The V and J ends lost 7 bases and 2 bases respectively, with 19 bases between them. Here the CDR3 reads CASKIADGTLTDTQYF. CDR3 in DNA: TGTGCCAGCAAAATAGCTGATGGAACCCTCACAGATACGCAGTATTTT.

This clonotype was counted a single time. Here the CDR3 reads CASSVGRQAGDYTF. The CDR3 DNA follows: TGTGCCAGCAGCGTAGGGAGGCAGGCCGGAGACTACACCTTC. The chain employs TRBV9 and TRBJ1-2; unclear D gene. Germline V gene data show CDR1 as SGDLS and CDR2 as YYNGEE. The CDR3 extends over 14 amino acids. Trimming pared 0 bases from V and 10 bases from J, leaving 16 bases between.

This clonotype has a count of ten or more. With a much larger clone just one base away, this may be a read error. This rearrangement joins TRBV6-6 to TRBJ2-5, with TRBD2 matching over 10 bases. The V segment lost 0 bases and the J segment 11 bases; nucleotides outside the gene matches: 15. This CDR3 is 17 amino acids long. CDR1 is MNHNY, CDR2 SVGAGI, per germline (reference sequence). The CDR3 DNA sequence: TGTGCCAGCAGTTACTCGGGGCTAGCGGGGGTTTACAATGAGCAGTACTTC. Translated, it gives CASSYSGLAGVYNEQYF.

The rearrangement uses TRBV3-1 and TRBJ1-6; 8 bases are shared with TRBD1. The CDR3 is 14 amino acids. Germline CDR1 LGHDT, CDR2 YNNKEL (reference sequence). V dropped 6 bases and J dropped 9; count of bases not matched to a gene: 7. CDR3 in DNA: TGTGCCAGCAGGAATGGACAGGGCGGTTCACCCCTCCACTTT. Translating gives CASRNGQGGSPLHF.

CDR3 bases: TGTGCCAGCTCACCAGTCCTACAGACAAACACCGGGGAGCTGTTTTTT. Translated: CASSPVLQTNTGELFF. The rearrangement uses TRBV18 and TRBJ2-2; D is ambiguous. V was trimmed by 2 bases and J by 2 bases, leaving 12 bases between them. From germline, CDR1 is KGHSH and CDR2 LQKENI. This CDR3 is built from 16 residues.

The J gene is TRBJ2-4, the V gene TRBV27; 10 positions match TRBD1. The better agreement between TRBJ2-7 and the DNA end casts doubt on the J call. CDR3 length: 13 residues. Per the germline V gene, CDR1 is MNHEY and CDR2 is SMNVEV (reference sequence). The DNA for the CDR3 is TGTGCCAGCAGAGGGGACAGGGGCCACGAGCAGTACTTC. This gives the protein CASRGDRGHEQYF.

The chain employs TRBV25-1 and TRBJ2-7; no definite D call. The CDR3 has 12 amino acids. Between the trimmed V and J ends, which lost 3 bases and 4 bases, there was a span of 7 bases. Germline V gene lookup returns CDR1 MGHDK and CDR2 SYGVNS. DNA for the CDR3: TGTGCCAGCAGTGAGAGGCTGTACGAGCAGTACTTC. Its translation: CASSERLYEQYF.

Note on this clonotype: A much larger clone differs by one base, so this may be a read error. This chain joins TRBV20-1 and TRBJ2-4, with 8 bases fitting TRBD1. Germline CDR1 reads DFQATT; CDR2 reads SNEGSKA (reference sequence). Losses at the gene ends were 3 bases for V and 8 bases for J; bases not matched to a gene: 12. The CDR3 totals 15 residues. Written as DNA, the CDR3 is TGCAGTGCTAGGGGGGCAGACAGGGGTGGCGACATTCAGTACTTC. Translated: CSARGADRGGDIQYF.